The 7 T cell receptor beta chains presented below share a single source sample, sequenced in a study of blood T cell repertoires in COVID-19. Profiling relied on immunoSEQ multiplex PCR, and the TCRdb table lists in-frame clones only, not all of them. Of roughly 69,000 clones in the sample, 65% to 85% were seen once. Material for sequencing was PBMCs or T cells enriched from blood (not recorded which). These receptors came from a woman aged 40 to 50 with acute COVID-19.

This chain connects TRBV20-1 to TRBJ2-3; TRBD1 might be the D (6 bases). V lost 3 bases and J lost 2, with 15 bases in between. The germline V gene has CDR1 DFQATT and CDR2 SNEGSKA (reference sequence). The CDR3 totals 15 residues. CDR3 sequence reads: CSASKHRTDTDTQYF. Written as DNA, the CDR3 is TGCAGTGCTAGTAAACACCGGACAGACACAGATACGCAGTATTTT.

The chain uses TRBV2 and TRBJ1-1; D might be TRBD1 (6 bases). The CDR3 loop spans 15 amino acids. The V and J ends lost 6 bases and 5 bases respectively, with 19 bases between them. Germline loops: CDR1 SNHLY, CDR2 FYNNEI. CDR3 nucleotide sequence: TGTGCCAGCAGGAACCAGGGGCCCGGGAAAACTGAAGCTTTCTTT. Protein: CASRNQGPGKTEAFF.

The V gene is TRBV5-1, the J gene TRBJ2-5, with D unresolved. Germline lookup yields CDR1 SGHRS and CDR2 YFSETQ. This CDR3 comprises 14 residues. Trimming stripped 0 bases from V and 7 bases from J, with 13 bases between. In DNA form, the CDR3 reads TGCGCCAGCAGCTTGGACAGTACCTTAGGGACCCAGTACTTC. Protein product: CASSLDSTLGTQYF.

This chain uses TRBV7-2 with TRBJ1-1; 9 bases are shared with TRBD1. This CDR3 comprises 15 residues. Unmatched junction bases numbered 3, after V lost 0 bases and J lost 4 bases. Germline V CDR1 and CDR2: SGHTA, FQGNSA. This CDR3 is CASSLAVTGGTEAFF. The CDR3, as DNA: TGTGCCAGCAGCTTAGCTGTGACAGGGGGCACTGAAGCTTTCTTT.

The chain couples TRBV6-5 to TRBJ2-7, with 10 bases matching TRBD1. The CDR3 is 14 amino acids. The germline V gene has CDR1 MNHEY and CDR2 SVGAGI. J gave up 1 base and V 8 bases, and 5 bases lay outside the gene matches. The chain's CDR3 is CASERDRGSYEQYF. Written as DNA, the CDR3 is TGTGCCAGCGAACGGGACAGGGGATCCTACGAGCAGTACTTC.

This chain uses TRBV24-1 with TRBJ1-5, with 7 bases aligning to TRBD1. Germline V gene sequence: CDR1 KGHDR, CDR2 SFDVKD. This CDR3 comprises 16 residues. The ends lost 5 bases at V and 7 bases at J; junction bases unmatched: 13. CDR3 protein: CATSAPGGTVGQPQHF. The CDR3 nucleotides read TGTGCCACCAGTGCCCCGGGGGGGACAGTTGGGCAGCCCCAGCATTTT.

The chain carries TRBV6-5 and TRBJ1-3; the D is unclear. This CDR3 contains 13 residues. CDR1 is MNHEY and CDR2 is SVGAGI in the germline V gene. V dropped 8 bases and J dropped 0 bases, with 8 bases sitting between them. The CDR3 sequence: CASGRISGNTIYF. The CDR3 region has the DNA TGTGCCAGCGGGAGGATCTCTGGAAACACCATATATTTT.